The TCR beta chain described here comes from a study of PD-1 blockade in classical Hodgkin lymphoma. Trimming removed 2 bases from V and 4 bases from J; junction bases left unmatched: 5. The germline CDR1 and CDR2 sequences are MNHEY and SMNVEV (reference sequence). The CDR3 spans 15 residues. TCRdb's table, derived via immunoSEQ multiplex PCR, lists solely in-frame clones and lacks some. Of nearly 100,000 clones listed, 80% to 85% are singletons. Study-wide results and limits: The study found complete responders had baseline diversity similar to newly diagnosed patients. A significant rise in TCR diversity was seen by C4D1 for CD4+ cells but not for CD8+ cells.

All trial patients relapsed after autologous stem cell transplantation. Relapsed/refractory classical Hodgkin lymphoma patients had complete, partial or progressive responses. As regards this clone: The antigen is undetermined.

The chain joins TRBV27 to TRBJ2-3; 8 bases line up with TRBD2. Sequenced here: peripheral blood mononuclear cells (PBMCs), sampled at baseline. The TCR sequence derives from a human donor with classical Hodgkin lymphoma. The CDR3 region has the DNA TGTGCCAGCAGTTTAACTAGCGGTGGGTCAGATACGCAGTATTTT. It codes for CASSLTSGGSDTQYF.